These 19 T cell receptor beta chains were sequenced from one sample in a study of T cell repertoires and HLA-DP antigens. Measured with immunoSEQ multiplex PCR; TCRdb has only the in-frame clones, and not every one. The profile covers some 110,000 clones, with about 91% appearing a single time and under 0.35% taken by the ten largest. These receptors have no identified antigens. The sample comprised CD4+ T cells from PBMCs. The source of these receptors is a woman aged 18 to 35 in good health and CMV-seronegative.

The chain links TRBV6-5 to TRBJ1-6, with D uncertain. The CDR3 extends over 14 amino acids. V shed 0 bases and J shed 8 bases, with 8 bases lying between them. Germline V CDR1 and CDR2: MNHEY, SVGAGI. CDR3 in amino acids: CASSYSSDYSPLHF. DNA for the CDR3: TGTGCCAGCAGTTACTCGTCAGACTATTCACCCCTCCACTTT.

The chain couples TRBV2 to TRBJ2-1; 10 bases align to TRBD2. Unmatched junction bases numbered 8, after V lost 5 bases and J lost 10 bases. Germline V gene sequence: CDR1 SNHLY, CDR2 FYNNEI. The CDR3 has 14 residues. CDR3 nucleotides: TGTGCCAGCAGTTACCAGCGGGGGGGCCTCGAGCAGTTCTTC. Translated: CASSYQRGGLEQFF.

This clone showed up just a few times. This sequence joins TRBV5-1 and TRBJ1-1; 7 bases map to TRBD1. Germline V gives CDR1 SGHRS, CDR2 YFSETQ. This CDR3 comprises 12 residues. Unmatched junction bases numbered 2, after V lost 6 bases and J lost 3 bases. The CDR3 region is CASTQGDTEAFF. CDR3 coding DNA: TGCGCCAGCACCCAGGGGGACACTGAAGCTTTCTTT. The full variable domain, in which reference TRBV5-1 and TRBJ1-1 provide the parts outside the CDR3, is KAGVTQTPRYLIKTRGQQVTLSCSPISGHRSVSWYQQTPGQGLQFLFEYFSETQRNKGNFPGRFSGRQFSNSRSEMNVSTLELGDSALYLCASTQGDTEAFFGQGTRLTVV.

J is TRBJ1-5 and V is TRBV7-9, with a possible D match to TRBD1 (6 bases). The V gene's germline CDR1 is SEHNR and CDR2 FQNEAQ (reference sequence). Trimming cost V 5 bases and J 3 bases, with 17 bases left between them. This CDR3 has 16 amino acids. CDR3 amino acids: CASSPGGGLVNQPQHF. The CDR3 region has the DNA TGTGCCAGCAGCCCCGGCGGGGGCCTAGTCAATCAGCCCCAGCATTTT.

The chain has TRBV9 and TRBJ1-4; 9 bases line up with TRBD1. Per germline, CDR1 SGDLS and CDR2 YYNGEE. Losses at the gene ends were 0 bases for V and 7 bases for J; bases not matched to a gene: 4. There are 15 residues in the CDR3. Here the CDR3 reads CASSVGGQGSEKLFF. CDR3 coding DNA: TGTGCCAGCAGCGTAGGGGGACAGGGAAGTGAAAAACTGTTTTTT.

The chain couples TRBV5-1 to TRBJ2-3, with 13 positions matching TRBD2. CDR1 and CDR2 from the germline V gene are SGHRS and YFSETQ. J was trimmed by 2 bases and V by 4 bases; bases with no gene match: 7. The CDR3 length is 17 residues. The CDR3 protein is CASSPTSGGAITDTQYF. The CDR3, as DNA: TGCGCCAGCAGCCCAACTAGCGGGGGGGCCATCACAGATACGCAGTATTTT.

The chain has TRBV7-2 and TRBJ2-5; the D gene is possibly TRBD2 (5 bases). The V end lost 5 bases, the J end lost 4 bases, and 5 bases lay between the germline ends. CDR1 SGHTA and CDR2 FQGNSA come from the germline V gene. CDR3 length equals 11 residues. As DNA, the CDR3 is TGTGCCAGCAGCGAGGGAGAGACCCAGTACTTC. The encoded protein is CASSEGETQYF.

The chain links TRBV4-1 to TRBJ2-1; a weak D match, TRBD1 (6 bases). Germline V gene lookup returns CDR1 MGHRA and CDR2 YSYEKL. V lost 4 bases and J 8 bases, leaving 18 bases between the germline ends. CDR3 length: 15 residues. The CDR3 DNA reads TGCGCCAGCAGCCTGTACGAGGGACATTCTTATGAGCAGTTCTTC. It is translated as CASSLYEGHSYEQFF.

V and J are TRBV5-6 and TRBJ1-1, with D possibly being TRBD1 (6 bases). The CDR3 consists of 19 residues. Per germline, CDR1 SGHDT and CDR2 YYEEEE. The ends were cut back, 2 bases at V and 0 bases at J, with 23 bases in the middle. Written as DNA, the CDR3 is TGTGCCAGCAGCTTTCCTCTTGGAATGGTCGGACAGTTGAACACTGAAGCTTTCTTT. Amino acids: CASSFPLGMVGQLNTEAFF.

The sample holds one count of this clone. The CDR3: CASSGDTGPYEQYF. The CDR3 DNA is TGTGCCAGCAGCGGGGACACCGGACCCTACGAGCAGTACTTC. The J gene is TRBJ2-7, the V gene TRBV9; tentative D call: TRBD1 (6 bases). Germline V lookup: CDR1 SGDLS, CDR2 YYNGEE. Trimming shortened V by 3 bases and J by 2 bases, and 12 bases separated the two germline ends. The CDR3 runs to 14 residues.

This clone occurred a few times. The chain links TRBV7-9 to TRBJ1-5, with unresolved D. CDR1 and CDR2 from the germline V gene are SEHNR and FQNEAQ (reference sequence). CDR3 length: 12 residues. Trimming took 3 bases from V and 4 from J, leaving 4 bases between them. This CDR3 is CASSFGNQPQHF. In DNA, the CDR3 is TGTGCCAGCAGCTTTGGGAATCAGCCCCAGCATTTT.

The V call is TRBV11-1, the J call TRBJ2-1; D is possibly TRBD1 or TRBD2 (5 bases each). Germline CDR1 reads SGHAT; CDR2 reads FQDESV (reference sequence). V was trimmed by 1 base and J by 4 bases, leaving 11 bases between them. The CDR3 is 15 amino acids. In DNA, the CDR3 is TGTGCCAGCAGCTTAGGCCGCAGGGAGTACAATGAGCAGTTCTTC. Protein: CASSLGRREYNEQFF. The full variable domain, in which reference TRBV11-1 and TRBJ2-1 provide the parts outside the CDR3, is EAEVAQSPRYKITEKSQAVAFWCDPISGHATLYWYRQILGQGPELLVQFQDESVVDDSQLPKDRFSAERLKGVDSTLKIQPAELGDSAMYLCASSLGRREYNEQFFGPGTRLTVL.

The V call is TRBV6-5, the J call TRBJ2-2; D ambiguous. Trimming removed 8 bases at V and 2 bases at J, with 3 bases between. The CDR3 is 11 residues long. Germline V gene sequence: CDR1 MNHEY, CDR2 SVGAGI. The CDR3 DNA follows: TGTGCCAGCGGCAACACCGGGGAGCTGTTTTTT. This translates into CASGNTGELFF.

The chain has TRBV5-1 and TRBJ2-7; D might be TRBD1 (6 bases). The CDR3 runs to 15 residues. Germline V gene sequence: CDR1 SGHRS, CDR2 YFSETQ. The V and J ends lost 0 bases and 2 bases respectively, with 12 bases between them. CDR3 nucleotides: TGCGCCAGCAGCTTGGGACTGGGGGCTCCCTACGAGCAGTACTTC. Translating it yields CASSLGLGAPYEQYF. Drawing the rest from reference TRBV5-1 and TRBJ2-7, the complete variable domain is KAGVTQTPRYLIKTRGQQVTLSCSPISGHRSVSWYQQTPGQGLQFLFEYFSETQRNKGNFPGRFSGRQFSNSRSEMNVSTLELGDSALYLCASSLGLGAPYEQYFGPGTRLTVT.

This CDR3 reads CASRGGWGKNTEAFF. The CDR3, as DNA: TGTGCCAGCAGGGGGGGCTGGGGGAAGAACACTGAAGCTTTCTTT. The chain links TRBV27 to TRBJ1-1; the D gene is possibly TRBD1 (6 bases). Germline V gene data show CDR1 as MNHEY and CDR2 as SMNVEV (reference sequence). This CDR3 is 15 amino acids long. V was clipped by 6 bases and J by 1 base, with 15 bases between them.

In this sample, this clone turned up once. The chain combines TRBV11-3 with TRBJ2-3; D perhaps matches TRBD2 (5 bases). Germline V gene lookup returns CDR1 SGHNT and CDR2 YENEEA. V was clipped by 6 bases and J by 1 base, with 14 bases between them. This CDR3 is built from 15 residues. The chain's CDR3 is CASSFGTRRTDTQYF. Written as DNA, the CDR3 is TGTGCCAGCAGTTTTGGTACTAGACGCACAGATACGCAGTATTTT.

This chain joins TRBV2 and TRBJ2-7; TRBD1 matches 7 bases. Per germline, CDR1 SNHLY and CDR2 FYNNEI. V gave up 6 bases and J gave up 3 bases; unmatched junction bases: 2. CDR3 length equals 12 residues. The CDR3 region has the DNA TGTGCCAGCAGGGGGACAGTCTACGAGCAGTACTTC. This translates into CASRGTVYEQYF.

This clone has a single count. The V gene is TRBV15, the J gene TRBJ2-1, with TRBD2 matching 8 bases. The V gene end was trimmed by 0 bases and the J gene end by 7 bases; junction bases not matched to a gene: 2. Germline V gives CDR1 LNHNV, CDR2 YYDKDF (reference sequence). CDR3 length: 14 residues. This chain's CDR3 is CATSRDGTRNEQFF. The CDR3, as DNA: TGTGCCACCAGCAGAGATGGGACTAGGAATGAGCAGTTCTTC.

This chain joins TRBV27 and TRBJ2-2; 8 bases are a match to TRBD1. In germline, CDR1 is MNHEY, CDR2 SMNVEV (reference sequence). Unmatched junction bases numbered 2, after V lost 6 bases and J lost 5 bases. The CDR3 length is 13 residues. As DNA, the CDR3 is TGTGCCAGCAGACGACAGGGGACCGGGGAGCTGTTTTTT. As protein: CASRRQGTGELFF.